This T cell receptor (beta chain) was sequenced for a study of blood T cell repertoires in COVID-19. Study details: In each case, the material was cDNA or gDNA derived from T cells, B-cell-depleted T cells, or PBMCs.

This clone was seen more than once but under ten times. This CDR3 is built from 14 residues. CDR1 is SGHRS and CDR2 is YFSETQ in the germline V gene. Germline trimming cut 1 base from V and 3 bases from J; bases unmatched to any gene: 0. Generated by immunoSEQ multiplex PCR, the TCRdb table keeps only in-frame clones and is missing some. The sample has fewer than 250,000 clones; approximately 86% are singletons. Sequenced material: PBMCs or T cells enriched from blood (not recorded which). The origin of this receptor is a woman in her 50s with acute COVID-19. The chain is built from TRBV5-1 and TRBJ2-7; 11 positions match TRBD2. The CDR3 loop is CASSLTSGSYEQYF. CDR3 DNA: TGCGCCAGCAGCTTGACTAGCGGGAGCTACGAGCAGTACTTC. Full variable domain (outside the CDR3, taken from reference TRBV5-1 and TRBJ2-7): KAGVTQTPRYLIKTRGQQVTLSCSPISGHRSVSWYQQTPGQGLQFLFEYFSETQRNKGNFPGRFSGRQFSNSRSEMNVSTLELGDSALYLCASSLTSGSYEQYFGPGTRLTVT.